The source of this TCR beta chain is a study of CD8 T cells in ankylosing spondylitis. The study's findings and limits: Before this, some motif variants had been reported in reactive arthritis synovial fluid and blood.

This clonotype was found many times. Antigen specificity is unknown. TCRdb itself ran the 5' RACE reads through MiXCR, one entry per CDR3 protein. The sample shows 150,000 to 200,000 distinct CDR3 sequences, roughly 31% of them seen only once. Material for sequencing was synovial fluid, either unsorted or a sorted T cell fraction (not recorded which). This sequence was found in a male donor with ankylosing spondylitis.

This chain's CDR3 is CSAMDGPEQFF. CDR3 nucleotide sequence: TGCAGTGCTATGGACGGCCCTGAGCAGTTCTTC. This rearrangement joins TRBV20-1 to TRBJ2-1; D gene ambiguous. V gave up 4 bases and J gave up 9 bases, with 10 bases separating them. Germline CDR1 is DFQATT and CDR2 is SNEGSKA (reference sequence). There are 11 residues in the CDR3.